This TCR beta chain is drawn from a study of post-analysis software for immune sequencing data. Study-wide context: The disease courses spanned relapsing-remitting, secondary progressive and progressive-relapsing forms of multiple sclerosis.

Study-wide results and limits: Controls had significantly higher normalized Chao1 diversity than multiple sclerosis patients. The study found TRBV5-6, TRBV5-1 and TRBV20-1 among a handful of TRBV segments more frequent in patients than controls.

Trimming took 4 bases from V and 6 from J, leaving 15 bases between them. Germline-derived CDR1 and CDR2 are LGHDT and YNNKEL (reference sequence). The CDR3 totals 15 residues. Prepared libraries of TCR beta cDNA carried unique molecular identifiers. TCRdb passed the PCR reads through MiXCR, listing each CDR3 protein once. The sample has hundreds of thousands of distinct CDR3 sequences, approximately 53% seen once. Remarks on this clonotype: Its cognate antigen is unknown.

The sample taken for sequencing was blood. This TCR derives from a girl aged 5 to 17 with multiple sclerosis. The chain recombines TRBV3-1 with TRBJ2-2; D not resolved. The DNA for the CDR3 is TGTGCCAGCAGCCCAACCTCAATCCCCGCCGGGGAGCTGTTTTTT. Amino acid sequence: CASSPTSIPAGELFF.